Presented here are 3 T cell receptor beta chains from one specimen sequenced in a study of OX40 agonist ivuxolimab in advanced cancers. Here immunoSEQ multiplex PCR was the method, and the copy in TCRdb shows in-frame clones only, minus some. The table has under 40,000 clones, around 84% seen once; the top ten hold 13%. The sample was CD4+ or CD8+ T cells sorted from blood, taken in a trial of the OX40 agonist ivuxolimab. The source of these receptors is an adult with an advanced solid tumor such as melanoma, head and neck, liver or kidney cancer.

This clone has more than one count but fewer than ten. The V gene is TRBV27, the J gene TRBJ2-3; no clear D gene. This CDR3 region has 13 residues. The ends were cut back, 1 base at V and 6 bases at J, with 8 bases in the middle. The V gene's germline CDR1 is MNHEY and CDR2 SMNVEV (reference sequence). The CDR3 reads CASSLYPWDTQYF. DNA of the CDR3: TGTGCCAGCAGTTTATACCCCTGGGATACGCAGTATTTT.

V and J are TRBV6-5 and TRBJ2-7; a possible D gene is TRBD1 (6 bases). This CDR3 has 13 amino acids. With 6 bases removed from V and 10 bases from J, the gap between germline ends came to 19 bases. Germline loops: CDR1 MNHEY, CDR2 SVGAGI. Here the CDR3 reads CASRPKGGSVQYF. The CDR3 DNA sequence: TGTGCCAGCAGGCCAAAAGGGGGATCGGTCCAGTACTTC.

This clone was seen a handful of times. The chain employs TRBV11-1 and TRBJ2-3; D may be TRBD1 (5 bases). This CDR3 region has 15 residues. From germline, CDR1 is SGHAT and CDR2 FQDESV (reference sequence). V was clipped by 5 bases and J by 2 bases, with 14 bases between them. CDR3 region: CASSPPGPYTDTQYF. In DNA, the CDR3 is TGTGCCAGCAGCCCCCCAGGGCCCTACACAGATACGCAGTATTTT.